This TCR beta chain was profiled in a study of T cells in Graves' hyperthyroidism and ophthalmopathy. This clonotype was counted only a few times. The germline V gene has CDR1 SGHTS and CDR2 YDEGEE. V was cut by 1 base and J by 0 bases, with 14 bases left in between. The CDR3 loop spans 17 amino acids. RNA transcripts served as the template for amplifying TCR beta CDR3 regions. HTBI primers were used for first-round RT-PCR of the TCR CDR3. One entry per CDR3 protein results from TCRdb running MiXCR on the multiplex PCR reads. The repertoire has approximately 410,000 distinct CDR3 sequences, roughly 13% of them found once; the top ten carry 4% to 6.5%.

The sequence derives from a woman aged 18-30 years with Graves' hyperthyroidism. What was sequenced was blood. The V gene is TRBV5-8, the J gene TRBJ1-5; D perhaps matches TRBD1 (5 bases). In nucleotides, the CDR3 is TGTGCCAGCAGCTTGAGCGTCAGGGATTATAGCAATCAGCCCCAGCATTTT. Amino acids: CASSLSVRDYSNQPQHF.